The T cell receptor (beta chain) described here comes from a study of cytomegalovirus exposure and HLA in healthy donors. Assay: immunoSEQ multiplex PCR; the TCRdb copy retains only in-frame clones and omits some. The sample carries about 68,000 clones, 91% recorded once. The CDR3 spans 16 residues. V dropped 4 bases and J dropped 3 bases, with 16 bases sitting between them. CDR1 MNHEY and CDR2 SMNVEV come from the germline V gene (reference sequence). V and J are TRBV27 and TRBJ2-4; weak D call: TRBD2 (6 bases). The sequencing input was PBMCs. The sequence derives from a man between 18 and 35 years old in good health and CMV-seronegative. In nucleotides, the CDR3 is TGTGCCAGCAGTTCCGGGGCGGGATTTGGCAAAAACATTCAGTACTTC. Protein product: CASSSGAGFGKNIQYF.